These T cell receptor beta chains were read from a single sample in a study of T cells in Graves' hyperthyroidism and ophthalmopathy. TCRdb recomputed calls from the multiplex PCR reads with MiXCR, one row per CDR3 protein. The sample has about 280,000 distinct CDR3 sequences, 20% to 25% seen once; the top ten hold roughly a quarter. Sequences were obtained from blood. All receptors come from a man aged 40-49 years with Graves' hyperthyroidism that later progressed to Graves' ophthalmopathy. Each CDR3 is given with its conserved first and last residue. Each record gives: J gene, V gene, clone size, CDR3 protein. Only part of the rows carry a size: once, few, many, or a class if the clone is expanded.

TRBJ2-7,TRBV6-1,NA,CASTKDGTYEQYF
TRBJ2-2,TRBV20-1,many,CSARDQGTSGTTGELFF
TRBJ1-1,TRBV6-1,NA,CASSAGTVDLNTEAFF
TRBJ1-1,TRBV12-3/TRBV12-4,many,CASSLSQGGRTEAFF
TRBJ2-7,TRBV3-2,many,CASSQRSTGTGYEQYF
TRBJ2-7,TRBV4-2,NA,CASTPGFDEQYF
TRBJ1-1,TRBV19,NA,CASNGENTEAFF
TRBJ2-7,TRBV12-5,many,CASGFQGLGEQYF
TRBJ1-1,TRBV30,many,CACHRNTEAFF
TRBJ2-2,TRBV3-1,many,CASSHHRKNTGELFF
TRBJ1-5,TRBV20-1,many,CSASFGQGAGQPQHF
TRBJ1-2,TRBV6-5,NA,CASSWTDGGRYGYTF